Each of the 32 T cell receptor beta chains below was sequenced from the same sample in a study of shared clonotypes between healthy human individuals. This table comes from immunoSEQ multiplex PCR, and its TCRdb copy is limited to in-frame clones, with some not included. The sample includes about 1 million clones, more than 60% of them seen just once. Sequencing used memory CD4+ T cells sorted from blood. The subset was: CD45RA-negative fraction. The receptors were sampled from a man aged 18 to 29 in good health.

The chain uses TRBV19 and TRBJ1-2; D is ambiguous. Per the germline V gene, CDR1 is LNHDA and CDR2 is SQIVND (reference sequence). This CDR3 comprises 15 residues. Trimming cost V 1 base and J 2 bases, with 11 bases left between them. The CDR3 loop is CASSIGAPPNYGYTF. As DNA, the CDR3 is TGTGCCAGTAGTATAGGGGCCCCACCCAACTATGGCTACACCTTC.

The V call is TRBV6-1, the J call TRBJ1-5; perhaps TRBD1 as D (5 bases). V lost 7 bases, J lost 5 bases, and 18 bases lay in between. Per germline, CDR1 MNHNS and CDR2 SASEGT. The CDR3 is made up of 15 amino acids. The CDR3 region is CASTLRSGEDQPQHF. The CDR3 DNA reads TGTGCCAGCACATTAAGGTCGGGGGAAGATCAGCCCCAGCATTTT.

The V gene is TRBV18, the J gene TRBJ2-1, with 16 bases fitting TRBD2. The CDR3 sequence is 17 residues long. J was trimmed by 9 bases and V by 3 bases; bases with no gene match: 8. In germline, CDR1 is KGHSH, CDR2 LQKENI. For the CDR3, the DNA is TGTGCCAGCTCACCTTTACCCGGGACTAGCGGGAGGGCTGAGCAGTTCTTC. This sequence encodes CASSPLPGTSGRAEQFF.

V is TRBV11-2 and J is TRBJ1-2, with D perhaps matching TRBD1 (5 bases). The CDR3 has 15 residues. Germline V gives CDR1 SGHAT, CDR2 FQNNGV. Trimming removed 0 bases from V and 6 bases from J, with 14 bases in between. The CDR3 here is CASSLDRAGRDGYTF. For the CDR3, the DNA is TGTGCCAGCAGCTTAGATAGGGCAGGGAGGGATGGCTACACCTTC.

The chain recombines TRBV7-2 with TRBJ2-3; D is uncertain. This CDR3 is 15 amino acids long. V lost 1 base and J lost 0, with 8 bases in between. Germline-derived CDR1 and CDR2 are SGHTA and FQGNSA. The CDR3 sequence: CASSLGVLSTDTQYF. CDR3 DNA sequence: TGTGCCAGCAGCTTAGGAGTCCTAAGCACAGATACGCAGTATTTT.

The chain employs TRBV10-3 and TRBJ2-1, with D tentatively TRBD1 or TRBD2 (6 bases each). This CDR3 has 16 residues. Germline V lookup: CDR1 ENHRY, CDR2 SYGVKD. Trimming removed 0 bases at V and 4 bases at J, with 13 bases between. As DNA, the CDR3 is TGTGCCATCAGTGAGTCGATGCAGGGGACTTACAATGAGCAGTTCTTC. As protein: CAISESMQGTYNEQFF.

This sequence joins TRBV5-6 and TRBJ1-2, with D perhaps TRBD1 (5 bases). The CDR3 has 13 residues. CDR1 and CDR2 (germline): SGHDT, YYEEEE. Trimming took off 0 bases at V and 4 bases at J, with 7 bases between the two ends. Here the CDR3 DNA reads TGTGCCAGCAGCTTGGGACAGCTCTATGGCTACACCTTC. Protein product: CASSLGQLYGYTF.

The chain joins TRBV6-1 to TRBJ2-5; D is possibly TRBD1 or TRBD2 (5 bases each). V lost 6 bases to trimming and J lost 4 bases, with 12 bases between them. Germline loops: CDR1 MNHNS, CDR2 SASEGT. This CDR3 spans 13 amino acids. The CDR3 DNA reads as TGTGCCAGCAGCCCGACGGGGCCAGAGACCCAGTACTTC. It is translated as CASSPTGPETQYF.

The J gene is TRBJ2-7, the V gene TRBV6-1, with 8 nucleotides matching TRBD1. Germline CDR1 is MNHNS and CDR2 is SASEGT. The CDR3 is 17 residues long. Losses at the gene ends were 0 bases for V and 6 bases for J; bases not matched to a gene: 13. CDR3 bases: TGTGCCAGCAGTGAAGCGTTTGGGACAGGACCCTCAGGCGAGCAGTACTTC. It is translated as CASSEAFGTGPSGEQYF.

The chain has TRBV7-2 and TRBJ1-5; 8 bases match TRBD1. Germline-derived CDR1 and CDR2 are SGHTA and FQGNSA. J lost 2 bases, V lost 0 bases, and 0 bases had no gene match. The CDR3 runs to 15 residues. In DNA, the CDR3 is TGTGCCAGCAGCTTAGCGACAGGGGGCAATCAGCCCCAGCATTTT. It codes for CASSLATGGNQPQHF.

V is TRBV5-6 and J is TRBJ2-7; D possibly matches TRBD1 or TRBD2 (5 bases each). Germline values: CDR1 SGHDT, CDR2 YYEEEE. The CDR3 totals 15 residues. Trimming pared 0 bases from V and 3 bases from J, leaving 13 bases between. As DNA, the CDR3 is TGTGCCAGCAGCTTGGTGGGGGACCTCGGCTACGAGCAGTACTTC. Translating it yields CASSLVGDLGYEQYF. Full variable domain (outside the CDR3, taken from reference TRBV5-6 and TRBJ2-7): DAGVTQSPTHLIKTRGQQVTLRCSPKSGHDTVSWYQQALGQGPQFIFQYYEEEERQRGNFPDRFSGHQFPNYSSELNVNALLLGDSALYLCASSLVGDLGYEQYFGPGTRLTVT.

The rearrangement joins TRBV27 to TRBJ2-7, with D tentatively TRBD2 (6 bases). The germline V gene encodes CDR1 MNHEY and CDR2 SMNVEV (reference sequence). Trimming removed 5 bases from V and 4 bases from J, with 12 bases in between. The CDR3 runs to 13 residues. CDR3 sequence reads: CASSRGGVYEQYF. The CDR3 bases are TGTGCCAGCAGTCGGGGCGGGGTATACGAGCAGTACTTC.

The chain combines TRBV10-3 with TRBJ1-2, with 7 bases that match TRBD1. V dropped 4 bases and J dropped 2; count of bases not matched to a gene: 7. CDR1 and CDR2 from the germline V gene are ENHRY and SYGVKD. This CDR3 region has 15 residues. The CDR3 loop is CAISGPGQFNYGYTF. The CDR3 nucleotides read TGTGCCATCAGTGGGCCGGGACAGTTCAACTATGGCTACACCTTC.

The chain has TRBV7-9 and TRBJ2-7; tentative D call: TRBD1 (5 bases). CDR3 length equals 11 residues. V was clipped by 5 bases and J by 5 bases, with 7 bases between them. CDR1 is SEHNR, CDR2 FQNEAQ, per germline (reference sequence). The DNA of the CDR3 is TGTGCCAGCAGCGACAGTCACGAGCAGTACTTC. Translation gives CASSDSHEQYF.

This clone was seen more than once but under ten times. The DNA for the CDR3 is TGTGCCAGTAGTAGAGATAAGGGAGGAGGGTCACCCCTCCACTTT. This encodes CASSRDKGGGSPLHF. The V call is TRBV19, the J call TRBJ1-6; D not resolved. In germline, CDR1 is LNHDA, CDR2 SQIVND (reference sequence). The V end lost 4 bases, the J end lost 10 bases, and 17 bases lay between the germline ends. CDR3 size: 15 residues.

V usage is TRBV28 and J usage is TRBJ1-1; unclear D gene. This CDR3 comprises 15 residues. V lost 5 bases and J lost 1, with 14 bases in between. CDR1 is MDHEN and CDR2 is SYDVKM in the germline V gene. CDR3 sequence reads: CASSPPAKGNTEAFF. The CDR3 DNA is TGTGCCAGCAGTCCACCCGCCAAGGGGAACACTGAAGCTTTCTTT.

V usage is TRBV30 and J usage is TRBJ2-4; tentative D call: TRBD1 (8 bases). The CDR3 length is 13 residues. Germline V CDR1 and CDR2: GTSNPN, SVGIG (reference sequence). Deletions cut 7 bases from V and 4 bases from J, with 14 bases between. The DNA of the CDR3 is TGTGCCTTGGACAGGGAGGGGAAAAACATTCAGTACTTC. Its protein product is CALDREGKNIQYF.

The table lists this clone with a few counts. The chain links TRBV4-2 to TRBJ2-7; TRBD2 agrees at 7 bases. Germline V lookup: CDR1 LGHNA, CDR2 YNFKEQ. The V segment lost 1 base and the J segment 1 base; nucleotides outside the gene matches: 7. CDR3 size: 16 residues. The CDR3 coding sequence is TGTGCCAGCAGCCAAGGGCTCACGGGGGGTTCCTACGAGCAGTACTTC. Its protein product is CASSQGLTGGSYEQYF.

This chain links TRBV11-3 with TRBJ2-1; no clear D gene. Germline V gives CDR1 SGHNT, CDR2 YENEEA. CDR3 size: 14 residues. V shed 1 base and J shed 4 bases, with 8 bases lying between them. The CDR3 here is CASSLGVQYNEQFF. The CDR3 DNA sequence: TGTGCCAGCAGCTTAGGGGTCCAATACAATGAGCAGTTCTTC.

The V and J genes are TRBV5-1 and TRBJ2-1; 10 positions agree with TRBD2. The CDR3 totals 14 residues. Germline-derived CDR1 and CDR2 are SGHRS and YFSETQ. With V trimmed by 2 bases and J by 9 bases, 5 bases remained unmatched. Here the CDR3 DNA reads TGCGCCAGCAGCTTAGCGGGGGGGCCGGGTGAGCAGTTCTTC. Its translation is CASSLAGGPGEQFF.

This chain links TRBV10-2 with TRBJ1-5; a weak D match, TRBD1 (6 bases). The ends were cut back, 4 bases at V and 7 bases at J, with 14 bases in the middle. The germline V gene has CDR1 WSHSY and CDR2 SAAADI. The CDR3 spans 14 residues. This chain's CDR3 is CASSVGAAEQPQHF. The CDR3 nucleotides are TGCGCCAGCAGTGTGGGGGCGGCTGAGCAGCCCCAGCATTTT.

The rearrangement joins TRBV9 to TRBJ2-2; D call uncertain. This CDR3 contains 13 residues. Trimming cost V 4 bases and J 3 bases, with 7 bases left between them. From germline, CDR1 is SGDLS and CDR2 YYNGEE. The CDR3 sequence: CASSKDHTGELFF. The CDR3 nucleotides read TGTGCCAGCAGCAAAGATCACACCGGGGAGCTGTTTTTT. The full variable domain, in which reference TRBV9 and TRBJ2-2 provide the parts outside the CDR3, is DSGVTQTPKHLITATGQRVTLRCSPRSGDLSVYWYQQSLDQGLQFLIQYYNGEERAKGNILERFSAQQFPDLHSELNLSSLELGDSALYFCASSKDHTGELFFGEGSRLTVL.

This chain joins TRBV19 and TRBJ2-5; D possibly corresponds to TRBD1 (5 bases). The CDR3 length is 13 residues. Germline V gene data show CDR1 as LNHDA and CDR2 as SQIVND (reference sequence). Trimming shortened V by 3 bases and J by 0 bases, and 5 bases separated the two germline ends. The CDR3 region is CASSIRDQETQYF. In DNA, the CDR3 is TGTGCCAGTAGTATCAGGGACCAAGAGACCCAGTACTTC.

The chain couples TRBV2 to TRBJ2-1, with D maybe TRBD2 (5 bases). This CDR3 region has 11 residues. The V gene's germline CDR1 is SNHLY and CDR2 FYNNEI. Trimming removed 7 bases from V and 12 bases from J, with 13 bases in between. CDR3 amino acids: CASKGEGWQFF. The CDR3 nucleotides are TGTGCCAGCAAGGGTGAGGGTTGGCAGTTCTTC.

This chain uses TRBV7-2 with TRBJ1-2, with TRBD1 identical over 7 bases. Trimming at V came to 1 base and at J to 1 base, leaving 9 bases not matched to a gene. Germline lookup yields CDR1 SGHTA and CDR2 FQGNSA. The CDR3 length is 17 residues. CDR3 in DNA: TGTGCCAGCAGCTTAGGGGGCAGCAGGGGGTTTAACTATGGCTACACCTTC. Encoded protein: CASSLGGSRGFNYGYTF.

With respect to this clone: A single base is all that separates this from a far larger clone, so a read error is likely. V and J are TRBV2 and TRBJ2-5, with D unresolved. V lost 6 bases, J lost 5 bases, and 13 bases lay in between. This CDR3 is 13 amino acids long. Looked up from germline, CDR1 is SNHLY and CDR2 is FYNNEI. The CDR3 loop reads CASRVSPTETQYF. CDR3 nucleotides: TGTGCCAGCAGGGTGTCTCCGACGGAGACCCAGTACTTC.

A remark on this clone: Different DNA sequences within this sample yield the same CDR3. The rearrangement uses TRBV30 and TRBJ1-5, with D unclear. The CDR3 spans 13 residues. Germline V gene data show CDR1 as GTSNPN and CDR2 as SVGIG (reference sequence). The ends were cut back, 0 bases at V and 4 bases at J, with 7 bases in the middle. The CDR3 DNA follows: TGTGCCTGGAGTGTGGCAGGTAATCAGCCCCAGCATTTT. It translates to CAWSVAGNQPQHF.

The CDR3 loop reads CASSLDSGRVNTEAFF. The CDR3 coding sequence is TGTGCCAGCAGCTTAGATTCTGGCAGGGTGAACACTGAAGCTTTCTTT. The chain joins TRBV11-2 to TRBJ1-1; TRBD1 is a possible D gene (5 bases). Trimming stripped 0 bases from V and 0 bases from J, with 11 bases between. The CDR3 has 16 residues. The germline V gene encodes CDR1 SGHAT and CDR2 FQNNGV. Complete variable domain (other parts from reference TRBV11-2 and TRBJ1-1): EAGVAQSPRYKIIEKRQSVAFWCNPISGHATLYWYQQILGQGPKLLIQFQNNGVVDDSQLPKDRFSAERLKGVDSTLKIQPAKLEDSAVYLCASSLDSGRVNTEAFFGQGTRLTVV.

The chain employs TRBV5-1 and TRBJ2-7; D gene uncertain. This CDR3 region has 14 residues. Germline lookup yields CDR1 SGHRS and CDR2 YFSETQ. Trimming removed 4 bases from V and 0 bases from J, with 11 bases in between. This CDR3 is CASSTAPSSYEQYF. CDR3 coding DNA: TGCGCCAGCAGCACCGCACCGAGCTCCTACGAGCAGTACTTC.

The chain employs TRBV27 and TRBJ2-3, with 9 bases identical to TRBD1. Looked up from germline, CDR1 is MNHEY and CDR2 is SMNVEV (reference sequence). The V and J ends lost 3 bases and 2 bases, in that order; junction bases with no gene match: 3. The CDR3 is made up of 15 amino acids. The DNA for the CDR3 is TGTGCCAGCAGTTTGGGACAGGGATACACAGATACGCAGTATTTT. This sequence encodes CASSLGQGYTDTQYF.

V and J are TRBV6-5 and TRBJ1-2, with a possible D match to TRBD1 (5 bases). Per the germline V gene, CDR1 is MNHEY and CDR2 is SVGAGI. The CDR3 extends over 13 amino acids. Trimming stripped 0 bases from V and 8 bases from J, with 10 bases between. The CDR3 DNA is TGTGCCAGCAGTTACTCGAACGGGGGGGGCTACACCTTC. Protein: CASSYSNGGGYTF.

The chain joins TRBV28 to TRBJ1-2; no clear D gene. Germline V CDR1 and CDR2: MDHEN, SYDVKM. Trimming removed 6 bases at V and 7 bases at J, with 21 bases between. The CDR3 is 15 residues long. CDR3 nucleotides: TGTGCCAGCAGGACTACAAGCGAGGGTAGGGTTGGCTACACCTTC. It yields the protein CASRTTSEGRVGYTF.